One and the same sample provided the 18 T cell receptor beta chains below, sequenced in a study of shared clonotypes between healthy human individuals. Generated by immunoSEQ multiplex PCR, the TCRdb table keeps only in-frame clones and is missing some. Altogether some 360,000 clones are present, around 70% being singletons, with the ten largest covering 10%. The sequenced material came from memory CD4+ T cells sorted from blood. Subset given: CD45RA-negative fraction. Every receptor here comes from a man aged 25-45 years in good health.

The V and J genes are TRBV7-7 and TRBJ2-6, with no clear D. The CDR3 spans 18 residues. V dropped 5 bases and J dropped 5 bases, with 22 bases sitting between them. Germline loops: CDR1 SSHAT, CDR2 FNYEAQ (reference sequence). The DNA for the CDR3 is TGTGCCAGCAGCCGATTCTTAAGTGCCACAAGTCGGGCCAACGTCCTGACTTTC. It yields the protein CASSRFLSATSRANVLTF.

V usage is TRBV5-1 and J usage is TRBJ2-7; either TRBD1 or TRBD2 may fit D (5 bases each). The germline V gene has CDR1 SGHRS and CDR2 YFSETQ. CDR3 size: 14 residues. The germline V and J ends were trimmed by 2 bases and 3 bases, with 12 bases remaining between them. CDR3 sequence: CASSFGVGGYEQYF. As DNA, the CDR3 is TGCGCCAGCAGCTTTGGAGTTGGGGGCTACGAGCAGTACTTC.

A remark on this clone: The sample has other DNA sequences that encode this CDR3 too. V gene TRBV2 combines with J gene TRBJ2-3; D call uncertain. Germline V gene lookup returns CDR1 SNHLY and CDR2 FYNNEI. The V gene lost 8 bases and the J gene lost 2 bases, with 11 bases spanning the gap. There are 13 residues in the CDR3. In DNA form, the CDR3 reads TGTGCCAGCCGCAGAGACCTCACAGATACGCAGTATTTT. Protein: CASRRDLTDTQYF.

This rearrangement joins TRBV18 to TRBJ2-7; 8 nucleotides align to TRBD1. Germline V lookup: CDR1 KGHSH, CDR2 LQKENI. CDR3 length equals 15 residues. Germline trimming cut 4 bases from V and 4 bases from J; bases unmatched to any gene: 9. For the CDR3, the DNA is TGTGCCAGCTCACTCGGGACAGGATACGAGTACGAGCAGTACTTC. The encoded protein is CASSLGTGYEYEQYF.

This chain links TRBV5-1 with TRBJ1-4, with 11 bases aligning to TRBD1. The CDR3 is made up of 15 amino acids. Germline V CDR1 and CDR2: SGHRS, YFSETQ. Trimming cost V 1 base and J 8 bases; bases outside gene matches: 4. In nucleotides, the CDR3 is TGCGCCAGCAGCTTGTTGGGACAGGGGGAAGAAAAACTGTTTTTT. It specifies CASSLLGQGEEKLFF.

The V gene is TRBV18, the J gene TRBJ1-1; possible D gene TRBD1, 6 bases. Deletions cut 2 bases from V and 0 bases from J, with 13 bases between. The CDR3 runs 16 residues. Germline CDR1 is KGHSH and CDR2 is LQKENI. The CDR3 here is CASSPVRGGVNTEAFF. CDR3 sequence (DNA): TGTGCCAGCTCACCAGTCCGGGGGGGCGTGAACACTGAAGCTTTCTTT.

The chain employs TRBV28 and TRBJ2-3, with D perhaps TRBD1 or TRBD2 (7 bases each). The CDR3 covers 15 residues. The V and J ends lost 4 bases and 3 bases respectively, with 14 bases between them. Germline assignment: CDR1 MDHEN and CDR2 SYDVKM. The CDR3 nucleotides are TGTGCCAGCAGTTCGGGGCAGGGGGGGACAGATACGCAGTATTTT. Amino acids: CASSSGQGGTDTQYF.

V gene TRBV28 combines with J gene TRBJ1-1, with 9 nucleotides matching TRBD1. Germline V CDR1 and CDR2: MDHEN, SYDVKM. The CDR3 runs 13 residues. V was clipped by 4 bases and J by 11 bases; unmatched bases: 8. CDR3 sequence (DNA): TGTGCCAGCAGTTCTACTAACAGGGGGCGGGCTTTCTTT. This codes for CASSSTNRGRAFF. Drawing the rest from reference TRBV28 and TRBJ1-1, the complete variable domain is DVKVTQSSRYLVKRTGEKVFLECVQDMDHENMFWYRQDPGLGLRLIYFSYDVKMKEKGDIPEGYSVSREKKERFSLILESASTNQTSMYLCASSSTNRGRAFFGQGTRLTVV.

The rearrangement links TRBV6-6 to TRBJ2-3; D is ambiguous. Germline V gene sequence: CDR1 MNHNY, CDR2 SVGAGI (reference sequence). V was pared by 0 bases and J by 1 base, with 8 bases between. This CDR3 spans 15 amino acids. CDR3 nucleotides: TGTGCCAGCAGTTACTCGAAGTCCGGCACAGATACGCAGTATTTT. Translation gives CASSYSKSGTDTQYF.

The chain is built from TRBV9 and TRBJ1-2, with a tentative D call TRBD1 (5 bases). This CDR3 region has 14 residues. V gave up 0 bases and J gave up 7 bases, with 13 bases separating them. Germline V lookup: CDR1 SGDLS, CDR2 YYNGEE. The CDR3 sequence is CASSVGPGAIGYTF. The CDR3 nucleotides are TGTGCCAGCAGCGTAGGGCCCGGGGCAATTGGCTACACCTTC.

Worth noting for this clone: One end of the junction does not line up with germline, which may come from a read error. The rearrangement joins TRBV9 to TRBJ2-1; D call uncertain. The CDR3 is 15 residues long. Germline V gene data show CDR1 as SGDLS and CDR2 as YYNGEE. CDR3 sequence reads: CTSSVAGSSYNEQFF. CDR3 bases: TGTACCAGCAGCGTAGCCGGAAGCTCCTACAATGAGCAGTTCTTC.

This clone was seen only a few times. The chain has TRBV7-2 and TRBJ2-6; D is perhaps TRBD1 (5 bases). V was pared by 5 bases and J by 4 bases, with 18 bases between. The CDR3 is made up of 17 amino acids. Per the germline V gene, CDR1 is SGHTA and CDR2 is FQGNSA. As DNA, the CDR3 is TGTGCCAGCAGCCAACCCCAAGGGGCCCAGGGGGCCAACGTCCTGACTTTC. Its translation: CASSQPQGAQGANVLTF. Drawing the rest from reference TRBV7-2 and TRBJ2-6, the complete variable domain is GAGVSQSPSNKVTEKGKDVELRCDPISGHTALYWYRQSLGQGLEFLIYFQGNSAPDKSGLPSDRFSAERTGGSVSTLTIQRTQQEDSAVYLCASSQPQGAQGANVLTFGAGSRLTVL.

The sample holds one count of this clone. The chain joins TRBV5-6 to TRBJ2-1; 12 bases map to TRBD2. Per germline, CDR1 SGHDT and CDR2 YYEEEE. The CDR3 contains 15 residues. Unmatched junction bases numbered 6, after V lost 4 bases and J lost 7 bases. CDR3 nucleotides: TGTGCCAGCAGCCAACCTAGCGGGAGGGCTAATGAGCAGTTCTTC. The encoded protein is CASSQPSGRANEQFF.

J is TRBJ2-5 and V is TRBV9, with TRBD2 matching 16 bases. The V and J ends lost 3 bases and 0 bases, in that order; junction bases with no gene match: 8. The CDR3 has 19 residues. Germline V gene sequence: CDR1 SGDLS, CDR2 YYNGEE. CDR3 region: CASSAGGLAGGQYQETQYF. The CDR3 bases are TGTGCCAGCAGCGCGGGGGGACTAGCGGGAGGGCAGTACCAAGAGACCCAGTACTTC.

CDR3 in amino acids: CASSPPATWELFF. Here the CDR3 DNA reads TGTGCCAGCAGTCCCCCGGCTACCTGGGAGCTGTTTTTT. The J gene is TRBJ2-2, the V gene TRBV27; D is undetermined. V lost 5 bases to trimming and J lost 9 bases, with 13 bases between them. This CDR3 spans 13 amino acids. Germline V CDR1 and CDR2: MNHEY, SMNVEV (reference sequence).

V is TRBV9 and J is TRBJ2-3; the match to TRBD2 covers 10 bases. The junction had 8 bases not matched to a gene; V was cut back by 6 bases and J by 4 bases. The germline V gene encodes CDR1 SGDLS and CDR2 YYNGEE. The CDR3 spans 15 residues. The chain's CDR3 is CASNPSGRGSDTQYF. The CDR3, as DNA: TGTGCCAGCAACCCTAGCGGGAGAGGGTCAGATACGCAGTATTTT.

The chain recombines TRBV11-2 with TRBJ2-7; TRBD2 is a possible D gene (5 bases). The CDR3 is 14 residues long. V lost 6 bases and J lost 0, with 12 bases in between. From germline, CDR1 is SGHAT and CDR2 FQNNGV. As DNA, the CDR3 is TGTGCCAGCAGTTCAGTCCGGGGCTCCTACGAGCAGTACTTC. Translating it yields CASSSVRGSYEQYF.

This chain uses TRBV5-1 with TRBJ2-2, with D hard to call. The CDR3 sequence is 15 residues long. V shed 5 bases and J shed 0 bases, with 11 bases lying between them. Germline V gene data show CDR1 as SGHRS and CDR2 as YFSETQ. CDR3 protein: CASSVGSPNTGELFF. The CDR3, as DNA: TGCGCCAGCAGTGTTGGTAGCCCGAACACCGGGGAGCTGTTTTTT.